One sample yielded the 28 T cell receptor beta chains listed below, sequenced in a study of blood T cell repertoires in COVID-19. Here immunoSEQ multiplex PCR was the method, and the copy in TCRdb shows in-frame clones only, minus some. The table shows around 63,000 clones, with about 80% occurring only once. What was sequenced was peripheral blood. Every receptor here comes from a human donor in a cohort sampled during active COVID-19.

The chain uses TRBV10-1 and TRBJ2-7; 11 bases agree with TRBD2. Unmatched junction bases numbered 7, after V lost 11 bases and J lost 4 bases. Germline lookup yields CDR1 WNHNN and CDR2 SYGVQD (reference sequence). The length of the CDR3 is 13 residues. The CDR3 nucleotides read TGCGCCGGGAAAGGGACTAGCGGATACGAGCAGTACTTC. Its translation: CAGKGTSGYEQYF.

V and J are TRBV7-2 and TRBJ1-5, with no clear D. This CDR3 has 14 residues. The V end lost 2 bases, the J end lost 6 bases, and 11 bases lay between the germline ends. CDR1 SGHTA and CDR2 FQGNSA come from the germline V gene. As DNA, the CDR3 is TGTGCCAGCAGCTTACTTCTCAAGAGTCAGCCCCAGCATTTT. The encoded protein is CASSLLLKSQPQHF.

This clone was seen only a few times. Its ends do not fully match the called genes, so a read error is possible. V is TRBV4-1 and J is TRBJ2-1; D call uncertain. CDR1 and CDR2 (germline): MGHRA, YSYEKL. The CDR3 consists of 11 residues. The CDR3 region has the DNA TGCGCCAGCAGCTCCGACAATGAGCAGTTCTTC. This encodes CASSSDNEQFF.

The CDR3 nucleotides read TGTGCTAGTGGTTTAGACGGGGGATTTGAGCAGTTCTTC. The encoded protein is CASGLDGGFEQFF. The V and J genes are TRBV12-5 and TRBJ2-1, with D possibly TRBD2 on 6 matching bases. V was shortened by 3 bases and J by 9 bases, with 12 bases between the two germline ends. Per germline, CDR1 LGHNT and CDR2 FRNRAP. The CDR3 spans 13 residues.

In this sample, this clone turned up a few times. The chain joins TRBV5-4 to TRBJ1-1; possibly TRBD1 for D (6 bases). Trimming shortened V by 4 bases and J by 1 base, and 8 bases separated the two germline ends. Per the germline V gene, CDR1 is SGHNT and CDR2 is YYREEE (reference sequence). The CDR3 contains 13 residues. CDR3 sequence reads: CASSIRGNTEAFF. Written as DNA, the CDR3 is TGTGCCAGCAGCATCAGGGGGAACACTGAAGCTTTCTTT.

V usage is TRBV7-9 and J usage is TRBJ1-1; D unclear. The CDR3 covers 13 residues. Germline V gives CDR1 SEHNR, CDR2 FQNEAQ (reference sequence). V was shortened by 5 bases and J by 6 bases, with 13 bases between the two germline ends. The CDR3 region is CASSTHSGSEAFF. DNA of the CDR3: TGTGCCAGCAGCACTCATTCAGGCTCTGAAGCTTTCTTT.

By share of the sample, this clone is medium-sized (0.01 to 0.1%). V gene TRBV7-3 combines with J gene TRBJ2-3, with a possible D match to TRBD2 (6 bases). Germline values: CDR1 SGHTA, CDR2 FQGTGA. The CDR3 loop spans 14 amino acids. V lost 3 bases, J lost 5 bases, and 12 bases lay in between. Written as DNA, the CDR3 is TGTGCCAGCAGCTTGGGGGGTCTGATAGATACGCAGTATTTT. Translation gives CASSLGGLIDTQYF.

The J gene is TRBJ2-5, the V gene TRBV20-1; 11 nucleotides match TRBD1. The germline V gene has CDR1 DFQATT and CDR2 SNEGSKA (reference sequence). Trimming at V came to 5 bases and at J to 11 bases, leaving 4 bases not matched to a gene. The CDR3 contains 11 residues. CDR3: CSAPGQGAQYF. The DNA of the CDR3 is TGCAGTGCTCCCGGACAGGGGGCTCAGTACTTC.

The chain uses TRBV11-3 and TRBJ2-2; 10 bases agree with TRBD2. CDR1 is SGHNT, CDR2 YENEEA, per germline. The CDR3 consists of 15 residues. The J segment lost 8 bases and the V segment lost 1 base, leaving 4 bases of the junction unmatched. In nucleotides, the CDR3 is TGTGCCAGCAGCTTAGGTCTAGCGGGAGCTGGGGAGCTGTTTTTT. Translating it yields CASSLGLAGAGELFF.

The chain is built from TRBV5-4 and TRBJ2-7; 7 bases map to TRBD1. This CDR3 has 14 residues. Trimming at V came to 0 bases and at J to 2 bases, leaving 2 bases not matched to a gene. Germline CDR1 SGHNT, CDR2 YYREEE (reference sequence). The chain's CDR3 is CASSLGTGAYEQYF. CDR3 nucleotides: TGTGCCAGCAGCTTGGGGACAGGCGCCTACGAGCAGTACTTC. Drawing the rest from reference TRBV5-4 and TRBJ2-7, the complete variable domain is ETGVTQSPTHLIKTRGQQVTLRCSSQSGHNTVSWYQQALGQGPQFIFQYYREEENGRGNFPPRFSGLQFPNYSSELNVNALELDDSALYLCASSLGTGAYEQYFGPGTRLTVT.

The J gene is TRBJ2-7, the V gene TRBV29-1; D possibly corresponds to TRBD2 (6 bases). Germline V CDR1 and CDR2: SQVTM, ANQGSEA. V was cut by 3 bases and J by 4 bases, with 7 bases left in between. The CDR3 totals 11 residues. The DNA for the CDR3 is TGCAGCGTTGATAGCGGATACGAGCAGTACTTC. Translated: CSVDSGYEQYF.

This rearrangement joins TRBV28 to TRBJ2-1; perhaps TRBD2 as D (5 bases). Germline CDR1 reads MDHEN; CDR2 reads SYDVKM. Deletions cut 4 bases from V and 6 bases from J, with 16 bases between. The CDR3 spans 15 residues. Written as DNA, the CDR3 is TGTGCCAGCAGTTCGGCTAGCCTAGGTAGCAATGAGCAGTTCTTC. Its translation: CASSSASLGSNEQFF.

Here the CDR3 reads CASSEAAGVQPQHF. CDR3 in DNA: TGTGCCAGCAGTGAAGCGGCGGGGGTTCAGCCCCAGCATTTT. The V and J genes are TRBV6-1 and TRBJ1-5, with D tentatively TRBD1 (5 bases). Trimming cost V 0 bases and J 6 bases, with 9 bases left between them. Germline values: CDR1 MNHNS, CDR2 SASEGT. The CDR3 is 14 residues long.

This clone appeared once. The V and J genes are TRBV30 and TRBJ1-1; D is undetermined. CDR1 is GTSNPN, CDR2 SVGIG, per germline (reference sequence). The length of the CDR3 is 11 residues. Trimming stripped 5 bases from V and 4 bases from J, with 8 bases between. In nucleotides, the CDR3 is TGTGCCTGGTCCGGGATCACTGAAGCTTTCTTT. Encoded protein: CAWSGITEAFF.

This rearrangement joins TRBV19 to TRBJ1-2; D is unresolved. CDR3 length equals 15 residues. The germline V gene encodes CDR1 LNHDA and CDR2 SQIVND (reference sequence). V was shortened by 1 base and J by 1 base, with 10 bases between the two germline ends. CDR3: CASSIVQRVNYGYTF. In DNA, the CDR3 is TGTGCCAGTAGTATAGTACAGAGAGTTAACTATGGCTACACCTTC.

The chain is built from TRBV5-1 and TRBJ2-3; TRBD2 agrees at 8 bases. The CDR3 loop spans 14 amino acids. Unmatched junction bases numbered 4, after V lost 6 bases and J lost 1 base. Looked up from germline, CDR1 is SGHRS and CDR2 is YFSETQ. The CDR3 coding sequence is TGCGCCAGCACCTGGACTAGCCGCACAGATACGCAGTATTTT. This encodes CASTWTSRTDTQYF.

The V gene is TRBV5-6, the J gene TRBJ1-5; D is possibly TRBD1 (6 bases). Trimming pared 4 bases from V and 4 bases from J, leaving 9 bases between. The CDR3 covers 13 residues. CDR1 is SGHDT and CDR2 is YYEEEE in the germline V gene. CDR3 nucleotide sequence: TGTGCCAGCAGCCAACAGGGAAATCAGCCCCAGCATTTT. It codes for CASSQQGNQPQHF. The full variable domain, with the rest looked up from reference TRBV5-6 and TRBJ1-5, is DAGVTQSPTHLIKTRGQQVTLRCSPKSGHDTVSWYQQALGQGPQFIFQYYEEEERQRGNFPDRFSGHQFPNYSSELNVNALLLGDSALYLCASSQQGNQPQHFGDGTRLSIL.

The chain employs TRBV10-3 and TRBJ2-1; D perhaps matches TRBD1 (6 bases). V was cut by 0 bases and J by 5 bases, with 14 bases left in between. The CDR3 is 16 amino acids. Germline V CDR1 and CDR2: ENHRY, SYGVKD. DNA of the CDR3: TGTGCCATCAGTGAGTCGGGCCAAAAGGGGGACAATGAGCAGTTCTTC. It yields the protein CAISESGQKGDNEQFF.

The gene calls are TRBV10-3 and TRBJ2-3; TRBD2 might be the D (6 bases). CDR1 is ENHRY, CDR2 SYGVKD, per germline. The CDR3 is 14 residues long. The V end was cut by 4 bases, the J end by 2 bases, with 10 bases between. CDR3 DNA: TGTGCCATCAGTGTGGGGGGTTCCACAGATACGCAGTATTTT. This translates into CAISVGGSTDTQYF.

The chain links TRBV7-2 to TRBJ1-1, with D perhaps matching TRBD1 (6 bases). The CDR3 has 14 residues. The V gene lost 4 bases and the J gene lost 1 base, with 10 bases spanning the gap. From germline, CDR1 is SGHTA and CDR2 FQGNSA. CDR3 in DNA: TGTGCCAGCAGCTGGCGGACAGCGAACACTGAAGCTTTCTTT. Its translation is CASSWRTANTEAFF.

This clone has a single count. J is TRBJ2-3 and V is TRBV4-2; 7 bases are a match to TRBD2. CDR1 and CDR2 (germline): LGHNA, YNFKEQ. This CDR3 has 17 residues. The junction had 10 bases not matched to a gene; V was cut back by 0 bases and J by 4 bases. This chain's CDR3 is CASSQESNRGSADTQYF. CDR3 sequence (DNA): TGTGCCAGCAGCCAAGAATCGAATCGCGGGAGTGCAGATACGCAGTATTTT.

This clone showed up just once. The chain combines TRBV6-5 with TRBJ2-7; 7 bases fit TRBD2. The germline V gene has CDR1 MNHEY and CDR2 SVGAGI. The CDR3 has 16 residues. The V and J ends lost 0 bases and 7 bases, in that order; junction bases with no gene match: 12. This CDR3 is CASSYSRWGSGSEQYF. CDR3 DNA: TGTGCCAGCAGTTACTCGAGGTGGGGTAGCGGGTCTGAGCAGTACTTC.

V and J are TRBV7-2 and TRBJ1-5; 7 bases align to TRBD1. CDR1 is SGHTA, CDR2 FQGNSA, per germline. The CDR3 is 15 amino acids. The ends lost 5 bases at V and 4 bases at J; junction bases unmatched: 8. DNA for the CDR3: TGTGCCAGCAGCCCAAGGACAGGACTAAATCAGCCCCAGCATTTT. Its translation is CASSPRTGLNQPQHF.

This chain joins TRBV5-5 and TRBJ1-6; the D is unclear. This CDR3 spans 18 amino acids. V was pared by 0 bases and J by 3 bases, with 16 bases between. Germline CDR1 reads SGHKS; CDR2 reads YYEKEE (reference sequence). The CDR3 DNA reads TGTGCCAGCAGCTTGGCCCCGTCGCGGGGTGGCTATAATTCACCCCTCCACTTT. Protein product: CASSLAPSRGGYNSPLHF.

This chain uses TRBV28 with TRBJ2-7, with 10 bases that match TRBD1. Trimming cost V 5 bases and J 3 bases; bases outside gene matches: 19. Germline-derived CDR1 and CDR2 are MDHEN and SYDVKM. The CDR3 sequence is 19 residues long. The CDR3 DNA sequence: TGTGCCAGCAGTACCTCCGGGGACAGGGGAAAAATTCCTCACTACGAGCAGTACTTC. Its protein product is CASSTSGDRGKIPHYEQYF.

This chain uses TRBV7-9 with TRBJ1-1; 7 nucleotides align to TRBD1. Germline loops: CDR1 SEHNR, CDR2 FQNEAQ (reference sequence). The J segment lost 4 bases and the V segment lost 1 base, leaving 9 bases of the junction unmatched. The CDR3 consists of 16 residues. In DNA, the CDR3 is TGTGCCAGCAGCTTAGTGAAGGGGGCGCTTGGCACTGAAGCTTTCTTT. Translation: CASSLVKGALGTEAFF.

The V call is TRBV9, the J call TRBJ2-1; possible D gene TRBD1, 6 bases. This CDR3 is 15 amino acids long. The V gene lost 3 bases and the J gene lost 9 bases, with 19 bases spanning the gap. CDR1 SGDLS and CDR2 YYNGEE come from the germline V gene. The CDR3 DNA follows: TGTGCCAGCAGCGGCAGGGGCGTGAGGGCGGCTGAGCAGTTCTTC. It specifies CASSGRGVRAAEQFF.

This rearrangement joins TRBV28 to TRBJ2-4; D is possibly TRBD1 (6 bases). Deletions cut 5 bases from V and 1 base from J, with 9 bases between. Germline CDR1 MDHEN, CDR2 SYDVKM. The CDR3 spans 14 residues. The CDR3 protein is CASSTQGAKNIQYF. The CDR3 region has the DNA TGTGCCAGCAGTACTCAGGGGGCCAAAAACATTCAGTACTTC.